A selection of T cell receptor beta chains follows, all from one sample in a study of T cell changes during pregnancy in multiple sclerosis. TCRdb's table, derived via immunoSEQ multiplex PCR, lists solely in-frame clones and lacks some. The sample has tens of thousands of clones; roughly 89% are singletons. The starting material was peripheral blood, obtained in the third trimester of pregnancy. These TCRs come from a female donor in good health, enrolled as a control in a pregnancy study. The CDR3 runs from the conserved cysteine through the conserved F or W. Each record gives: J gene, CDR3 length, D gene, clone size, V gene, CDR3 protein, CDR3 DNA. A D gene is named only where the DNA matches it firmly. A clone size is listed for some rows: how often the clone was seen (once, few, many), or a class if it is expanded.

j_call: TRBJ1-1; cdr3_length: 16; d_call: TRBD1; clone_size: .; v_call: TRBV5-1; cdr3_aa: CASSLGQGAALTEAFF; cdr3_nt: TGCGCCAGCAGCTTGGGGCAGGGGGCAGCCCTCACTGAAGCTTTCTTT
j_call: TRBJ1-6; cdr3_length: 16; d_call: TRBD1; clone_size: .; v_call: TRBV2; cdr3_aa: CASSSLDRGKDSPLHF; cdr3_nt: TGTGCCAGCAGTTCCTTAGACAGGGGGAAGGATTCACCCCTCCACTTT
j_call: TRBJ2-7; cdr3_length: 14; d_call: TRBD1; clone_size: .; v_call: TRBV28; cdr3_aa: CASSLTGQAYEQYF; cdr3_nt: TGTGCCAGCAGCCTCACCGGACAGGCCTACGAGCAGTACTTC
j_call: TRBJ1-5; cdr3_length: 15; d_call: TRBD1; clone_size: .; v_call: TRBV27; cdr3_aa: CASSSRQGSNQPQHF; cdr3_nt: TGTGCCAGCAGTTCGAGACAGGGGAGCAATCAGCCCCAGCATTTT
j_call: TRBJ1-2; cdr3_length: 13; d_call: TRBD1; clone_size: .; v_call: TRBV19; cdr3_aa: CASRLTGSYGYTF; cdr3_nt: TGTGCCAGTAGATTGACAGGGTCTTATGGCTACACCTTC
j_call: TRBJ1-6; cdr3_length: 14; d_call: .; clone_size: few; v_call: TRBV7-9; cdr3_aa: CASSLVGGTSPLHF; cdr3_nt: TGTGCCAGCAGCTTAGTCGGGGGTACTTCACCCCTCCACTTT
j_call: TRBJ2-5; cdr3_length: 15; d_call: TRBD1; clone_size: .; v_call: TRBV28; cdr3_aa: CASSFMGQGQETQYF; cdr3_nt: TGTGCCAGCAGTTTTATGGGACAGGGCCAAGAGACCCAGTACTTC
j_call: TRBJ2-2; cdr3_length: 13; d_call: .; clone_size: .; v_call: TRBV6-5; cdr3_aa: CASSFYGTGELFF; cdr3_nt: TGTGCCAGCAGTTTTTACGGTACCGGGGAGCTGTTTTTT
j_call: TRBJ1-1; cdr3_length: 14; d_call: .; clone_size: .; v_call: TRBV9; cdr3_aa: CASSAQGMNTEAFF; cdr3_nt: TGTGCCAGCAGCGCCCAGGGGATGAACACTGAAGCTTTCTTT
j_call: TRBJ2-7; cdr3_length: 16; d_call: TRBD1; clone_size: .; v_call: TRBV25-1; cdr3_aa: CASSEIGTGISYEQYF; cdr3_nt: TGTGCCAGCAGTGAAATCGGGACAGGGATTTCCTACGAGCAGTACTTC
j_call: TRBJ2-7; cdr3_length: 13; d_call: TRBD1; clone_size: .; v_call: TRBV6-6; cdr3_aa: CASSGQGSGEQYF; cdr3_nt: TGTGCCAGCAGTGGACAGGGATCAGGCGAGCAGTACTTC